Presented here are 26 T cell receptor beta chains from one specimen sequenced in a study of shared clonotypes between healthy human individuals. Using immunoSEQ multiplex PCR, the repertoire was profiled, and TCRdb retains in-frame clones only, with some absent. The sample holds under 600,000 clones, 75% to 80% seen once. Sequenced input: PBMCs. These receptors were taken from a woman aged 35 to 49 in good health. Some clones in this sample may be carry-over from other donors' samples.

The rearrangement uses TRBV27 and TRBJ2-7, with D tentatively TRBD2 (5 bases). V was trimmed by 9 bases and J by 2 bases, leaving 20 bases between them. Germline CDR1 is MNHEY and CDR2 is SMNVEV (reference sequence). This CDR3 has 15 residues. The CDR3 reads CASQLGGHLTYEQYF. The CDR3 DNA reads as TGTGCCAGTCAACTCGGCGGGCACTTGACCTACGAGCAGTACTTC.

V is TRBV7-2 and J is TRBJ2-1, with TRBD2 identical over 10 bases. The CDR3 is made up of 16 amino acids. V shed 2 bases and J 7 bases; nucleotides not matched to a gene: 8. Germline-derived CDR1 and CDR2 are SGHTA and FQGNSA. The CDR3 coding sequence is TGTGCCAGCAGCTTATGGGCTAGCGGGAGTAGTAATGAGCAGTTCTTC. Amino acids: CASSLWASGSSNEQFF.

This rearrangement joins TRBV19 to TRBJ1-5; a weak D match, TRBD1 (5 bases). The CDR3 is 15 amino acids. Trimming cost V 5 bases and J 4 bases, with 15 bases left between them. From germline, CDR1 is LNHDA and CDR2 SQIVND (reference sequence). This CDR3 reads CASSRSGQANQPQHF. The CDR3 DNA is TGTGCCAGTAGTCGGTCGGGGCAGGCAAATCAGCCCCAGCATTTT.

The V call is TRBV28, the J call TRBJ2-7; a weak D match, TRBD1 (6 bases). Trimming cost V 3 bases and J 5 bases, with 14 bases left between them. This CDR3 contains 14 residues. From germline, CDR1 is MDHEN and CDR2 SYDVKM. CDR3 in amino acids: CASSFATGLDEQYF. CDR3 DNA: TGTGCCAGCAGTTTCGCCACAGGGCTCGACGAGCAGTACTTC.

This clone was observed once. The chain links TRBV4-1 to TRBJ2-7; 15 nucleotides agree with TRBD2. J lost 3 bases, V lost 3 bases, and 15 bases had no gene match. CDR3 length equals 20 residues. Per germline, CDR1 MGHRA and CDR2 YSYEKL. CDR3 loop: CASSHQPPGLAGGKSYEQYF. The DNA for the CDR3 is TGCGCCAGCAGCCACCAGCCCCCGGGACTAGCGGGAGGAAAGAGCTACGAGCAGTACTTC.

CDR3 nucleotides: TGTGCCAGCAGCTTTGGACGGCAGAACTATGGCTACACCTTC. Protein sequence: CASSFGRQNYGYTF. The genes are TRBV7-9 and TRBJ1-2, with D unresolved. CDR1 is SEHNR and CDR2 is FQNEAQ in the germline V gene (reference sequence). The V gene lost 3 bases and the J gene lost 2 bases, with 10 bases spanning the gap. CDR3 length: 14 residues.

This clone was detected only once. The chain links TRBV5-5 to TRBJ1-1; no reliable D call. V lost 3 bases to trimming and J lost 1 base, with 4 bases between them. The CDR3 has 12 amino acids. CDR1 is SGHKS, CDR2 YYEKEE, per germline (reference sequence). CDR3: CASSYPNTEAFF. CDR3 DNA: TGTGCCAGCAGCTACCCGAACACTGAAGCTTTCTTT. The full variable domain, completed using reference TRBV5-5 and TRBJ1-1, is DAGVTQSPTHLIKTRGQQVTLRCSPISGHKSVSWYQQVLGQGPQFIFQYYEKEERGRGNFPDRFSARQFPNYSSELNVNALLLGDSALYLCASSYPNTEAFFGQGTRLTVV.

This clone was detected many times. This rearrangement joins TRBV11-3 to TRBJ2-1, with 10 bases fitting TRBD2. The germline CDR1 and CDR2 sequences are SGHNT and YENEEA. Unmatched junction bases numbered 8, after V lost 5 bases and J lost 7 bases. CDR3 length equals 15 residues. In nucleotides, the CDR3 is TGTGCCAGCAGCCATCCAGCGGGAGGGAGGAATGAGCAGTTCTTC. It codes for CASSHPAGGRNEQFF.

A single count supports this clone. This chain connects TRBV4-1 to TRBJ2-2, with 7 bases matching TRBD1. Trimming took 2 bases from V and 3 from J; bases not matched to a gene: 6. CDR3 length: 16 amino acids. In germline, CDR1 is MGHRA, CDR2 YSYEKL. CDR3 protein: CASSQRGQLYTGELFF. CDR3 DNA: TGCGCCAGCAGCCAAAGGGGACAGCTTTACACCGGGGAGCTGTTTTTT.

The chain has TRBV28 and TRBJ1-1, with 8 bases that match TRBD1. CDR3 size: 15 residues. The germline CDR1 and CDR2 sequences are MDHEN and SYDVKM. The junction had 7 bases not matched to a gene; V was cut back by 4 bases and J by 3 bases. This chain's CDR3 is CASSSPGGWDTEAFF. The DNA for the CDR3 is TGTGCCAGCAGTTCTCCAGGGGGCTGGGACACTGAAGCTTTCTTT.

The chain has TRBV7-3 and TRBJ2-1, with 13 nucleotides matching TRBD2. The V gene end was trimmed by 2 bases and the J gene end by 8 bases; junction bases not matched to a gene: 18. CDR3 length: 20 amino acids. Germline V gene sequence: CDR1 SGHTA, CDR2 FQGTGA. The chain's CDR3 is CASSLPQFRLAGGLSDEQFF. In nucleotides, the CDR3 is TGTGCCAGCAGCTTACCACAATTCCGACTAGCGGGAGGTCTCTCGGATGAGCAGTTCTTC.

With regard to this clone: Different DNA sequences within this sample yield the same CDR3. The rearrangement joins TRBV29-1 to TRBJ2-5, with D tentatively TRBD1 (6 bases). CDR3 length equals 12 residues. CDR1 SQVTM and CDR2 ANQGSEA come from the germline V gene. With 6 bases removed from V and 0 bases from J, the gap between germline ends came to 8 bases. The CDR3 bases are TGCAGCGTCGGACAGAACCAAGAGACCCAGTACTTC. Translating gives CSVGQNQETQYF.

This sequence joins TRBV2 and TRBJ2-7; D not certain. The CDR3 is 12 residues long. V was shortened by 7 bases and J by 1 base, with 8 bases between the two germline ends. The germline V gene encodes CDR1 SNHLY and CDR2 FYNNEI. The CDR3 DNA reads TGTGCCAGCATAGCACGGTCCTACGAGCAGTACTTC. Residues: CASIARSYEQYF.

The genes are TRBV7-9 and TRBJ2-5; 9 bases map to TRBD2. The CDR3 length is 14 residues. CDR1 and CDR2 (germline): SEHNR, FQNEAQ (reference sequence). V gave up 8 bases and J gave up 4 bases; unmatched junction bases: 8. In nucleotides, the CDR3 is TGTGCCAGCCAGTCCCGAGCGGGAGGAGAGACCCAGTACTTC. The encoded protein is CASQSRAGGETQYF. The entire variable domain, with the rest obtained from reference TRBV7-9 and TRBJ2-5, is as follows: DTGVSQNPRHKITKRGQNVTFRCDPISEHNRLYWYRQTLGQGPEFLTYFQNEAQLEKSRLLSDRFSAERPKGSFSTLEIQRTEQGDSAMYLCASQSRAGGETQYFGPGTRLLVL.

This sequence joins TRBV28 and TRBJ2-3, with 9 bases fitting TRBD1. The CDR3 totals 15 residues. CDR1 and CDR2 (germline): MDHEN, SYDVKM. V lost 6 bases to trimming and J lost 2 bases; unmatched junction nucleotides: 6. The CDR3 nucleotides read TGTGCCAGCAGCAGACAGGGGGGTAACACAGATACGCAGTATTTT. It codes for CASSRQGGNTDTQYF.

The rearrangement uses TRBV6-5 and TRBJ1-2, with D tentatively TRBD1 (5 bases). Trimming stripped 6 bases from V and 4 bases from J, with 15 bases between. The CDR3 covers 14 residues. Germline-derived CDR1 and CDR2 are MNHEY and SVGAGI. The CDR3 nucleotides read TGTGCCAGCAGAGGGACCTACTCTAGCTATGGCTACACCTTC. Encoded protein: CASRGTYSSYGYTF.

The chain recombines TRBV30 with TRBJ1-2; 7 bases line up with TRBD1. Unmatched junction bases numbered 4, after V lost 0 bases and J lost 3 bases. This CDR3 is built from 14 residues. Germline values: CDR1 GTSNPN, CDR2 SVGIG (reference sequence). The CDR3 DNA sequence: TGTGCCTGGAGTGTTGGTGGGACAGACTATGGCTACACCTTC. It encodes CAWSVGGTDYGYTF.

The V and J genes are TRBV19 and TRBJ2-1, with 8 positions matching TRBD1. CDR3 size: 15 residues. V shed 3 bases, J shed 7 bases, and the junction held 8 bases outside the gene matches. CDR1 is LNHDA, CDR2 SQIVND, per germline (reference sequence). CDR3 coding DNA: TGTGCCAGTAGTATCCCCGGACAGGGCCGGAATGAGCAGTTCTTC. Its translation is CASSIPGQGRNEQFF. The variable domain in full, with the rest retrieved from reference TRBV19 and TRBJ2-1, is DGGITQSPKYLFRKEGQNVTLSCEQNLNHDAMYWYRQDPGQGLRLIYYSQIVNDFQKGDIAEGYSVSREKKESFPLTVTSAQKNPTAFYLCASSIPGQGRNEQFFGPGTRLTVL.

CDR3 loop: CASSLDLGYQETQYF. The DNA of the CDR3 is TGTGCCAGCAGCTTGGACTTGGGCTACCAAGAGACCCAGTACTTC. This rearrangement joins TRBV5-4 to TRBJ2-5; D remains ambiguous. This CDR3 spans 15 amino acids. V was trimmed by 0 bases and J by 0 bases, leaving 9 bases between them. From germline, CDR1 is SGHNT and CDR2 YYREEE (reference sequence).

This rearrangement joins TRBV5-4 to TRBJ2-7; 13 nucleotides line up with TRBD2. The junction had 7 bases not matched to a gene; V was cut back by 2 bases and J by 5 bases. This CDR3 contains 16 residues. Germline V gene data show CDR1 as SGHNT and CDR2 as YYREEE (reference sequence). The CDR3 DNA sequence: TGTGCCAGCAGCTTACCTACTAGCGGGAGGGTCGACGAGCAGTACTTC. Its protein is CASSLPTSGRVDEQYF.

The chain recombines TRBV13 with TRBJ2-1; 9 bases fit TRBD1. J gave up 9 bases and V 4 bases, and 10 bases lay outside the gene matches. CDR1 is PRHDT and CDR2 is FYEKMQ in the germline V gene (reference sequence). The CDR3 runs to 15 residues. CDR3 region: CASSSPWGQGVEQFF. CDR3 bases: TGTGCCAGCAGCTCCCCCTGGGGACAGGGTGTTGAGCAGTTCTTC.

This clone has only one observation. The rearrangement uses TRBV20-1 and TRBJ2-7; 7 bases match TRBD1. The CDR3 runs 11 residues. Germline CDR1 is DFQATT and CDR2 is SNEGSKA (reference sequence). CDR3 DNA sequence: TGCAGCGGGGACAGAGTGAACGAGCAGTACTTC. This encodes CSGDRVNEQYF.

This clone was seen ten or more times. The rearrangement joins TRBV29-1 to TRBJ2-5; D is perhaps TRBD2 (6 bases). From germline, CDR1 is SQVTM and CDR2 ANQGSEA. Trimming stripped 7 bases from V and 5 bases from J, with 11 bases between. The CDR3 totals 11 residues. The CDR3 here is CSASRGETQYF. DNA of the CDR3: TGCAGCGCCTCCCGGGGGGAGACCCAGTACTTC.

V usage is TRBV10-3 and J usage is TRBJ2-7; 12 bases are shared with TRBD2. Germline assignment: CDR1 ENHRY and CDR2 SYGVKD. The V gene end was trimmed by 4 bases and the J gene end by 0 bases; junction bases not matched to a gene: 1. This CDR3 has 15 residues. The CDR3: CAISGTSGISYEQYF. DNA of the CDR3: TGTGCCATCAGTGGGACTAGCGGGATCTCCTACGAGCAGTACTTC.

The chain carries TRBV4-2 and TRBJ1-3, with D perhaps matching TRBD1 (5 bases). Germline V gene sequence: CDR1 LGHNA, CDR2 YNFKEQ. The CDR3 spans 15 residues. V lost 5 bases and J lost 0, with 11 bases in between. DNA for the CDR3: TGTGCCAGCAGCTGGGACCGGAGCTCTGGAAACACCATATATTTT. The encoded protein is CASSWDRSSGNTIYF.

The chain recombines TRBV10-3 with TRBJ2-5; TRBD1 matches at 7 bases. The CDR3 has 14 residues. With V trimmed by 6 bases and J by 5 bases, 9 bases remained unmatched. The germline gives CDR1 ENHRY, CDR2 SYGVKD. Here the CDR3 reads CAISSNPQGETQYF. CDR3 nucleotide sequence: TGTGCCATCAGCTCAAACCCACAGGGGGAGACCCAGTACTTC.